This TCR beta chain stems from a study of blood T cell repertoires in COVID-19. Across the whole study: Nucleic acid was either cDNA or gDNA, and it came from T cells, B-cell-depleted T cells, or PBMCs.

Assay used: immunoSEQ multiplex PCR; TCRdb lists only in-frame clones, some missing. The sample yields around 200,000 clones, more than 80% seen once. The TCR sequence derives from a man aged 25-45 years who had recovered from COVID-19. Sequenced: PBMCs or T cells enriched from blood (not recorded which).

CDR3 DNA sequence: TGTGCCAGCAGCGTAGACGGGAGGAGCACCGGGGAGCTGTTTTTT. Protein product: CASSVDGRSTGELFF. This chain links TRBV9 with TRBJ2-2; 7 positions match TRBD2. Germline loops: CDR1 SGDLS, CDR2 YYNGEE. This CDR3 has 15 amino acids. The junction had 3 bases not matched to a gene; V was cut back by 0 bases and J by 4 bases.